Listed here is a single T cell receptor (beta chain). CDR3 length: 17 amino acids. The germline V gene encodes CDR1 SGDLS and CDR2 YYNGEE. With 4 bases clipped from V and 0 bases from J, the junction kept 10 bases outside the gene matches. TCR alpha and TCR beta cDNA libraries carrying sample barcodes and UMIs were produced by 5'RACE using constant-segment primers. Each CDR3 protein is one row after TCRdb ran MiXCR on the 5' RACE reads. The data contain some 280,000 distinct CDR3 sequences, 15% to 20% of them singletons. This entry is derived from a study of T-cell memory formation after mild COVID-19. Turning to the study itself: TCR clusters were mostly donor specific.

The chain employs TRBV9 and TRBJ1-3; 7 nucleotides align to TRBD1. The sequencing input was PBMCs or a T cell subset sorted from them (not recorded which). The sequence derives from a man aged 18 to 30 who had mild COVID-19 (a few samples of this study predate the infection). Cell type and time point are not known. The CDR3 is CASSPEGTAISGNTIYF. In DNA, the CDR3 is TGTGCCAGCAGCCCTGAAGGGACAGCTATCTCTGGAAACACCATATATTTT.